Listed here are 22 T cell receptor beta chains from one sample, sequenced in a study of blood T cell repertoires in COVID-19. The repertoire was sequenced with immunoSEQ multiplex PCR; TCRdb's copy has only in-frame clones and lacks some. The sample has about 63,000 clones; 65% to 85% are singletons. The sequenced sample consisted of PBMCs or T cells enriched from blood (not recorded which). These receptors came from a middle-aged woman with acute COVID-19.

This chain connects TRBV19 to TRBJ2-1; possible D gene TRBD1, 6 bases. Germline lookup yields CDR1 LNHDA and CDR2 SQIVND (reference sequence). The CDR3 loop spans 13 amino acids. V was cut by 5 bases and J by 4 bases, with 9 bases left in between. The chain's CDR3 is CASSPGQYNEQFF. DNA for the CDR3: TGTGCCAGTAGTCCCGGACAGTACAATGAGCAGTTCTTC.

J is TRBJ1-2 and V is TRBV2, with 8 bases lining up with TRBD1. V lost 6 bases to trimming and J lost 2 bases; unmatched junction nucleotides: 5. CDR3 size: 14 residues. Looked up from germline, CDR1 is SNHLY and CDR2 is FYNNEI. As DNA, the CDR3 is TGTGCCAGCAGGGGGCAGGGGGCCAACTATGGCTACACCTTC. Its translation is CASRGQGANYGYTF. The full variable domain, with the rest looked up from reference TRBV2 and TRBJ1-2, is EPEVTQTPSHQVTQMGQEVILRCVPISNHLYFYWYRQILGQKVEFLVSFYNNEISEKSEIFDDQFSVERPDGSNFTLKIRSTKLEDSAMYFCASRGQGANYGYTFGSGTRLTVV.

The V call is TRBV19, the J call TRBJ2-3; weak D call: TRBD2 (5 bases). V dropped 2 bases and J dropped 0 bases, with 30 bases sitting between them. The germline gives CDR1 LNHDA, CDR2 SQIVND (reference sequence). The CDR3 covers 22 residues. For the CDR3, the DNA is TGTGCCAGTAGTATATCCCTCATTCCGACTACAGCCGTTGTTAGAAGCACAGATACGCAGTATTTT. The encoded protein is CASSISLIPTTAVVRSTDTQYF.

J is TRBJ1-5 and V is TRBV5-3; 7 nucleotides align to TRBD1. TRBV5-3 is assigned to the ORF class and has an uncertain function. The CDR3 extends over 15 amino acids. Losses at the gene ends were 2 bases for V and 5 bases for J; bases not matched to a gene: 7. For the CDR3, the DNA is TGTGCCAGAAGCTTTGGACAGGCGTCGTATCAGCCCCAGCATTTT. Amino acids: CARSFGQASYQPQHF.

This chain uses TRBV4-1 with TRBJ1-1; TRBD1 matches at 10 bases. Trimming removed 1 base from V and 0 bases from J; junction bases left unmatched: 20. Germline V CDR1 and CDR2: MGHRA, YSYEKL. The CDR3 totals 22 residues. The CDR3 region is CASSQVLDFKWDRGAVNTEAFF. The CDR3, as DNA: TGCGCCAGCAGCCAAGTCCTAGATTTCAAATGGGACAGGGGTGCGGTGAACACTGAAGCTTTCTTT.

This chain connects TRBV5-6 to TRBJ1-5, with 7 bases aligning to TRBD1. The trim removed 4 bases at V and 0 bases at J, leaving 10 bases unmatched. Germline CDR1 reads SGHDT; CDR2 reads YYEEEE. The CDR3 covers 17 residues. The CDR3 nucleotides are TGTGCCAGCAGCAACAGACAGGGAGCGTATAGCAATCAGCCCCAGCATTTT. This sequence encodes CASSNRQGAYSNQPQHF.

The chain couples TRBV6-4 to TRBJ2-1, with D maybe TRBD2 (6 bases). Looked up from germline, CDR1 is MRHNA and CDR2 is SNTAGT. Trimming cost V 5 bases and J 9 bases, with 17 bases left between them. This CDR3 has 14 amino acids. The CDR3 sequence is CASSPIGRIGEQFF. CDR3 DNA sequence: TGTGCCAGCAGTCCTATTGGGAGGATTGGTGAGCAGTTCTTC.

Worth noting for this clone: A read error may account for a junction end that differs from germline. The CDR3 bases are TGCAGTGCTAGTAGCACCCGGGAGCTGTTTTTT. It specifies CSASSTRELFF. V usage is TRBV20-1 and J usage is TRBJ2-2; D is unclear. Germline assignment: CDR1 DFQATT and CDR2 SNEGSKA (reference sequence). CDR3 length equals 11 residues.

This chain connects TRBV5-4 to TRBJ1-2, with TRBD1 as a possible D gene (6 bases). CDR1 and CDR2 from the germline V gene are SGHNT and YYREEE (reference sequence). The length of the CDR3 is 13 residues. Trimming left V 0 bases short and J 7 bases short, with 10 bases between. This chain's CDR3 is CASSLDRVGGYTF. In DNA, the CDR3 is TGTGCCAGCAGCTTGGACAGGGTGGGTGGCTACACCTTC.

The J gene is TRBJ2-5, the V gene TRBV18, with TRBD2 matching over 9 bases. Germline CDR1 reads KGHSH; CDR2 reads LQKENI. V shed 0 bases, J shed 1 base, and the junction held 0 bases outside the gene matches. The CDR3 has 15 residues. DNA for the CDR3: TGTGCCAGCTCACCACCTAGCGGGGGCCAAGAGACCCAGTACTTC. Translated, it gives CASSPPSGGQETQYF.

This clone was seen just once. The rearrangement uses TRBV6-2 or TRBV6-3 and TRBJ2-1, with D perhaps TRBD2 (6 bases). V lost 2 bases and J 4 bases, leaving 12 bases between the germline ends. Germline V gives CDR1 MNHEY, CDR2 SVGEGT. This CDR3 comprises 15 residues. The CDR3 nucleotides read TGTGCCAGCAGTTACGAGGCGGGAACATACAATGAGCAGTTCTTC. It yields the protein CASSYEAGTYNEQFF.

The CDR3 nucleotides are TGTGCCAGCAGTCCTCCGGGACAGGCAGCCTCACCCCTCCACTTT. Amino acid sequence: CASSPPGQAASPLHF. This rearrangement joins TRBV28 to TRBJ1-6, with 8 bases that match TRBD1. Germline CDR1 reads MDHEN; CDR2 reads SYDVKM. Germline trimming cut 5 bases from V and 10 bases from J; bases unmatched to any gene: 10. This CDR3 has 15 residues.

The chain recombines TRBV28 with TRBJ1-6; tentative D call: TRBD1 (6 bases). Germline assignment: CDR1 MDHEN and CDR2 SYDVKM. The V and J ends lost 4 bases and 0 bases respectively, with 13 bases between them. The CDR3 contains 17 residues. The chain's CDR3 is CASSSGDTSSYNSPLHF. For the CDR3, the DNA is TGTGCCAGCAGTTCCGGGGACACGAGCTCCTATAATTCACCCCTCCACTTT.

The chain combines TRBV3-1 (or the pseudogene TRBV3-2) with TRBJ2-2; 7 bases agree with TRBD1. Germline V gene data show CDR1 as LGHDT and CDR2 as YNNKEL (reference sequence). With 1 base clipped from V and 7 bases from J, the junction kept 3 bases outside the gene matches. The length of the CDR3 is 14 residues. The CDR3 spells CASSQGDRVGELFF. The DNA for the CDR3 is TGTGCCAGCAGCCAAGGAGACAGGGTCGGGGAGCTGTTTTTT.

The chain joins TRBV4-2 to TRBJ1-4; tentatively, D is TRBD1 (6 bases). The germline gives CDR1 LGHNA, CDR2 YNFKEQ. This CDR3 contains 16 residues. V shed 4 bases and J shed 3 bases, with 15 bases lying between them. The CDR3 sequence is CASSPPQTGSNEKLFF. DNA for the CDR3: TGTGCCAGCAGCCCCCCACAAACAGGGTCTAATGAAAAACTGTTTTTT.

The chain joins TRBV5-1 to TRBJ2-2; 8 bases are shared with TRBD2. The CDR3 extends over 16 amino acids. In germline, CDR1 is SGHRS, CDR2 YFSETQ. The V and J ends lost 4 bases and 3 bases, in that order; junction bases with no gene match: 8. The CDR3 nucleotides read TGCGCCAGCAGCCTTTTTAGCGGGGTGGACACCGGGGAGCTGTTTTTT. Its protein product is CASSLFSGVDTGELFF.

Regarding this clone: Other DNA sequences within the sample encode an identical CDR3. CDR3 region: CASSFSGRAYNEQFF. The CDR3 coding sequence is TGTGCCAGCAGTTTTAGCGGGAGGGCCTACAATGAGCAGTTCTTC. The chain uses TRBV27 and TRBJ2-1; TRBD2 matches 11 bases. This CDR3 spans 15 amino acids. V gave up 3 bases and J gave up 2 bases; unmatched junction bases: 0. Germline V CDR1 and CDR2: MNHEY, SMNVEV (reference sequence).

This clone has just a few counts. The rearrangement uses TRBV3-1 (or the pseudogene TRBV3-2) and TRBJ1-2; 7 positions agree with TRBD1. After removal of 2 bases from V and 8 bases from J, the junction contained 8 bases not matched to a gene. The CDR3 has 14 amino acids. The germline CDR1 and CDR2 sequences are LGHDT and YNNKEL (reference sequence). Here the CDR3 DNA reads TGTGCCAGCAGCCAACTCCCGCAGGGGGGAGGCTACACCTTC. Encoded protein: CASSQLPQGGGYTF.

This clone was picked up one time. This sequence joins TRBV28 and TRBJ1-6; D is possibly TRBD1 (6 bases). Trimming shortened V by 6 bases and J by 0 bases, and 21 bases separated the two germline ends. The CDR3 covers 19 residues. Germline V gene data show CDR1 as MDHEN and CDR2 as SYDVKM. The CDR3 nucleotides read TGTGCCAGCAGCCCTCCCCCGGACAGATTTTACTCCTATAATTCACCCCTCCACTTT. This sequence encodes CASSPPPDRFYSYNSPLHF. The entire variable domain, with the rest obtained from reference TRBV28 and TRBJ1-6, is as follows: DVKVTQSSRYLVKRTGEKVFLECVQDMDHENMFWYRQDPGLGLRLIYFSYDVKMKEKGDIPEGYSVSREKKERFSLILESASTNQTSMYLCASSPPPDRFYSYNSPLHFGNGTRLTVT.

The chain couples TRBV27 to TRBJ1-4; maybe TRBD1 (6 bases). This CDR3 is 14 amino acids long. Deletions cut 2 bases from V and 4 bases from J, with 8 bases between. The germline gives CDR1 MNHEY, CDR2 SMNVEV (reference sequence). The CDR3 here is CASSLQGRNEKLFF. DNA for the CDR3: TGTGCCAGCAGTTTACAGGGGCGTAATGAAAAACTGTTTTTT.

The chain uses TRBV19 and TRBJ1-1, with D maybe TRBD1 (6 bases). The CDR3 loop spans 15 amino acids. V was cut by 6 bases and J by 5 bases, with 19 bases left in between. The germline CDR1 and CDR2 sequences are LNHDA and SQIVND (reference sequence). The DNA for the CDR3 is TGTGCCAGTAGCCTGAACAGGGTTGGTTTTACTGAAGCTTTCTTT. Amino acids: CASSLNRVGFTEAFF.

This clone has only a few counts. V and J are TRBV7-9 and TRBJ1-5; D possibly corresponds to TRBD1 (5 bases). The CDR3 is 14 amino acids. V dropped 1 base and J dropped 7 bases, with 11 bases sitting between them. The germline gives CDR1 SEHNR, CDR2 FQNEAQ (reference sequence). CDR3: CASSLEAGWQPQHF. In nucleotides, the CDR3 is TGTGCCAGCAGCTTAGAGGCAGGGTGGCAGCCCCAGCATTTT.